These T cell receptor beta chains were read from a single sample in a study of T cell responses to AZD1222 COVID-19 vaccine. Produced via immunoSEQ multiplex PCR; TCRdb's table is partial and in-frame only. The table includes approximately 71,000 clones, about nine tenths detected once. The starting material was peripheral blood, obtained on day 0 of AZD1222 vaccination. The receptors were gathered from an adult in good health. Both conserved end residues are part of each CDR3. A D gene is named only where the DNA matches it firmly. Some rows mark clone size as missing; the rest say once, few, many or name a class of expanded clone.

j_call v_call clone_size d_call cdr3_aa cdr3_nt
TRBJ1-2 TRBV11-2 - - CASSFRSFEDYGYTF TGTGCCAGCAGCTTCCGAAGTTTCGAGGACTATGGCTACACCTTC
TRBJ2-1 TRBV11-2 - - CASSSRGLVVSGGRNEQFF TGTGCCAGCAGCTCCAGGGGGCTGGTTGTTTCGGGAGGAAGGAATGAGCAGTTCTTC
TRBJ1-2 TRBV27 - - CASSLSPRGSYGYTF TGTGCCAGCAGTTTATCCCCCCGGGGCAGCTATGGCTACACCTTC
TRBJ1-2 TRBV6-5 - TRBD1 CASRMTGGEYGYTF TGTGCCAGCAGGATGACAGGGGGCGAATATGGCTACACCTTC
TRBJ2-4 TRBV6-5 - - CASTRLGTKNIQYF TGTGCCAGCACTAGGCTCGGGACCAAAAACATTCAGTACTTC
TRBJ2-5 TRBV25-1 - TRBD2 CASNPQPIGLAEQETQYF TGTGCCAGCAACCCACAGCCGATAGGGCTAGCGGAACAAGAGACCCAGTACTTC
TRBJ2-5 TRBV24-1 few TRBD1 CATSEGTGDTETQYF TGTGCCACCAGTGAGGGGACAGGGGACACAGAGACCCAGTACTTC
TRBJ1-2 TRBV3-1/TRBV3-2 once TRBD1 CASSQKGTGLRGYTF TGTGCCAGCAGCCAAAAAGGGACAGGTCTGCGTGGCTACACCTTC
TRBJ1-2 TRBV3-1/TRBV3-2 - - CASSHGQGPFMHYGYTF TGTGCCAGCAGCCATGGACAAGGCCCCTTTATGCACTATGGCTACACCTTC
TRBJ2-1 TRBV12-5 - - CASGLVIPGSSYNEQFF TGTGCTAGTGGTTTGGTAATCCCCGGGAGCTCCTACAATGAGCAGTTCTTC
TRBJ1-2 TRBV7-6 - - CASSHDKHGGNGGYTF TGTGCCAGCAGCCATGACAAGCACGGCGGGAACGGGGGCTACACCTTC
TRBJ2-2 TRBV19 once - CASSTGLRDGNTGELFF TGTGCCAGTAGTACCGGGCTCAGGGACGGCAACACCGGGGAGCTGTTTTTT
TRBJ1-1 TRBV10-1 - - CASSERPGTEAFF TGCGCCAGCAGTGAGCGGCCGGGGACTGAAGCTTTCTTT